This entry lists 26 T cell receptor beta chains sequenced from one sample in a study of monozygotic twins with inflammatory bowel disease. TCRdb reanalyzed the 5' RACE reads and collapses them to one entry per CDR3 protein, without DNA. This listing includes approximately 330,000 distinct CDR3 sequences. Sequenced: blood. The receptors originated from a human donor with ulcerative colitis or Crohn's disease, or a healthy co-twin of an affected twin (not recorded which).

This chain links TRBV27 with TRBJ1-6; no DNA is available, so the TRBD1 call from TCRdb remains unchecked. Germline V lookup: CDR1 MNHEY, CDR2 SMNVEV (reference sequence). The CDR3 consists of 17 residues. The CDR3 protein is CASSPRTESSYNSPLHF.

The chain uses TRBV5-1 and TRBJ2-6; checking the TCRdb D call of TRBD1 is not possible without DNA. This CDR3 is 16 amino acids long. Per the germline V gene, CDR1 is SGHRS and CDR2 is YFSETQ. CDR3 in amino acids: CASSGRGPAGANVLTF.

The V and J genes are TRBV7-9 and TRBJ2-2; no DNA is available, so the TRBD1 call from TCRdb remains unchecked. The CDR3 is 15 amino acids. Germline loops: CDR1 SEHNR, CDR2 FQNEAQ (reference sequence). The CDR3 is CASSFRVETTGELFF.

The gene calls are TRBV11-2 and TRBJ2-3; checking the TCRdb D call of TRBD2 is not possible without DNA. Germline loops: CDR1 SGHAT, CDR2 FQNNGV. There are 18 residues in the CDR3. CDR3 loop: CASSFSLSGGTSTDTQYF.

The rearrangement links TRBV9 to TRBJ2-3; TCRdb's D gene call, TRBD2, goes unchecked for lack of DNA. The CDR3 has 18 residues. The germline gives CDR1 SGDLS, CDR2 YYNGEE. The CDR3 sequence: CASRATSGGAVSTDTQYF. The full variable domain, its missing parts supplied by reference TRBV9 and TRBJ2-3, is DSGVTQTPKHLITATGQRVTLRCSPRSGDLSVYWYQQSLDQGLQFLIQYYNGEERAKGNILERFSAQQFPDLHSELNLSSLELGDSALYFCASRATSGGAVSTDTQYFGPGTRLTVL.

The V gene is TRBV5-5, the J gene TRBJ1-1. The CDR3 is 13 amino acids. Germline CDR1 reads SGHKS; CDR2 reads YYEKEE (reference sequence). CDR3 sequence: CASSVDRDTEAFF.

J is TRBJ1-5 and V is TRBV12-3 or TRBV12-4. The CDR3 contains 14 residues. The chain's CDR3 is CASRFSGGGQPQHF.

The rearrangement uses TRBV7-3 and TRBJ2-1; with no DNA, the TCRdb D assignment of TRBD1 cannot be verified. The CDR3 spans 14 residues. Looked up from germline, CDR1 is SGHTA and CDR2 is FQGTGA. This CDR3 reads CASSLGDRVNEQFF.

This CDR3 reads CASTRILGDGYTF. The V gene is TRBV7-9, the J gene TRBJ1-2; the TCRdb call, TRBD1, lacks DNA for checking. Germline-derived CDR1 and CDR2 are SEHNR and FQNEAQ (reference sequence). The CDR3 is 13 residues long.

The CDR3 region is CASSLTPSGRSGIIDEQFF. The J gene is TRBJ2-1, the V gene TRBV27; there is no DNA to check the TCRdb D call of TRBD2. This CDR3 spans 19 amino acids. Germline V gene lookup returns CDR1 MNHEY and CDR2 SMNVEV (reference sequence).

The chain carries TRBV12-3 or TRBV12-4 and TRBJ1-1. The CDR3 is made up of 15 amino acids. CDR3 sequence reads: CASSLRPPGNTEAFF.

This sequence joins TRBV28 and TRBJ2-3. Germline lookup yields CDR1 MDHEN and CDR2 SYDVKM. This CDR3 comprises 14 residues. The CDR3 sequence is CASKPKPSTDTQYF.

The chain has TRBV20-1 and TRBJ2-7. This CDR3 contains 13 residues. The germline V gene has CDR1 DFQATT and CDR2 SNEGSKA (reference sequence). CDR3 in amino acids: CSARDWSAYEQYF.

CDR3 sequence: CSATPGTIPLSTDTQYF. This chain links TRBV20-1 with TRBJ2-3; TCRdb lists TRBD2, though no DNA is available to test this call. The CDR3 consists of 17 residues. Germline V lookup: CDR1 DFQATT, CDR2 SNEGSKA (reference sequence).

V gene TRBV28 combines with J gene TRBJ1-2; TCRdb returns TRBD1, unconfirmable since there is no DNA. CDR3 length: 15 residues. CDR1 MDHEN and CDR2 SYDVKM come from the germline V gene. The CDR3 sequence is CASSLWTGSPSGYTF.

The rearrangement uses TRBV7-9 and TRBJ2-2; absent DNA, TCRdb's TRBD1 call cannot be checked. CDR1 and CDR2 (germline): SEHNR, FQNEAQ (reference sequence). The CDR3 spans 15 residues. CDR3 loop: CASSLRRGSTGELFF. The full variable domain, in which reference TRBV7-9 and TRBJ2-2 provide the parts outside the CDR3, is DTGVSQNPRHKITKRGQNVTFRCDPISEHNRLYWYRQTLGQGPEFLTYFQNEAQLEKSRLLSDRFSAERPKGSFSTLEIQRTEQGDSAMYLCASSLRRGSTGELFFGEGSRLTVL.

This chain joins TRBV12-3 or TRBV12-4 and TRBJ1-5; the D call of TRBD1 rests on TCRdb alone, since no DNA is present to check it. The CDR3 loop spans 17 amino acids. CDR3 region: CASRPGQGINSNQPQHF.

The chain uses TRBV29-1 and TRBJ2-7. The CDR3 is 14 residues long. Per the germline V gene, CDR1 is SQVTM and CDR2 is ANQGSEA. This CDR3 is CSVESGDSTYEQYF.

The V and J genes are TRBV5-1 and TRBJ2-6; as DNA is missing, the TRBD1 call by TCRdb cannot be tested. The CDR3 has 17 residues. The germline gives CDR1 SGHRS, CDR2 YFSETQ. The chain's CDR3 is CASSLQGMSSGANVLTF.

The rearrangement uses TRBV7-9 and TRBJ2-1; TCRdb lists TRBD2, though no DNA is available to test this call. The CDR3 is 15 amino acids. Germline-derived CDR1 and CDR2 are SEHNR and FQNEAQ (reference sequence). The CDR3 protein is CASISGTSGINEQFF.

The V gene is TRBV6-2 or TRBV6-3, the J gene TRBJ2-1. Looked up from germline, CDR1 is MNHEY and CDR2 is SVGEGT. This CDR3 comprises 15 residues. The chain's CDR3 is CASTESGASYNEQFF.

This sequence joins TRBV5-1 and TRBJ2-5; TCRdb's D gene call, TRBD1, goes unchecked for lack of DNA. This CDR3 has 15 amino acids. The V gene's germline CDR1 is SGHRS and CDR2 YFSETQ. The CDR3 spells CASSLSPGPAETQYF.

The V call is TRBV20-1, the J call TRBJ1-1. Germline CDR1 reads DFQATT; CDR2 reads SNEGSKA (reference sequence). CDR3 size: 12 residues. CDR3 loop: CSALSGETEAFF.

The chain carries TRBV7-7 and TRBJ2-1; the D gene TCRdb calls, TRBD1, cannot be checked with no DNA. The CDR3 is made up of 19 amino acids. CDR1 SSHAT and CDR2 FNYEAQ come from the germline V gene (reference sequence). CDR3 sequence reads: CASSLSAGGHPRGINEQFF. The whole variable domain, remainder taken from reference TRBV7-7 and TRBJ2-1, is GAGVSQSPRYKVTKRGQDVTLRCDPISSHATLYWYQQALGQGPEFLTYFNYEAQPDKSGLPSDRFSAERPEGSISTLTIQRTEQRDSAMYRCASSLSAGGHPRGINEQFFGPGTRLTVL.

The chain recombines TRBV15 with TRBJ2-7. This CDR3 comprises 12 residues. CDR1 and CDR2 from the germline V gene are LNHNV and YYDKDF (reference sequence). The CDR3: CATSRDSYEQYF.

The chain has TRBV4-1 and TRBJ2-1. CDR1 is MGHRA, CDR2 YSYEKL, per germline. CDR3 length equals 14 residues. Here the CDR3 reads CASSQEPDYNEQFF.